The 5 T cell receptor beta chains below were found in one sample sequenced in a study of T cells in Graves' hyperthyroidism and ophthalmopathy. Using RNA transcripts as the source, TCR beta CDR3 regions were amplified. First-round RT-PCR targeting the TCR CDR3 was performed with the HTBI primer set. TCRdb passed the multiplex PCR reads through MiXCR, listing each CDR3 protein once. The data contain about 250,000 distinct CDR3 sequences, approximately 20% of them singletons. Sequenced: blood. The receptors shown here come from a man aged 30-40 years with Graves' ophthalmopathy.

The chain joins TRBV10-1 to TRBJ2-3; D is perhaps TRBD2 (6 bases). The CDR3 is 13 amino acids. The V end lost 5 bases, the J end lost 6 bases, and 12 bases lay between the germline ends. CDR1 and CDR2 (germline): WNHNN, SYGVQD (reference sequence). CDR3 in DNA: TGCGCCAGCAGTCCGACTAGGATTGATACGCAGTATTTT. Translated, it gives CASSPTRIDTQYF.

This clonotype was seen many times. The CDR3 sequence: CASTRTSGNTIYF. The DNA of the CDR3 is TGTGCCAGCACCCGTACCTCTGGAAACACCATATATTTT. The genes are TRBV3-1 and TRBJ1-3; D is uncertain. This CDR3 is built from 13 residues. Germline values: CDR1 LGHDT, CDR2 YNNKEL (reference sequence). Deletions cut 7 bases from V and 0 bases from J, with 7 bases between. The whole variable domain, filled in from reference TRBV3-1 and TRBJ1-3, reads DTAVSQTPKYLVTQMGNDKSIKCEQNLGHDTMYWYKQDSKKFLKIMFSYNNKELIINETVPNRFSPKSPDKAHLNLHINSLELGDSAVYFCASTRTSGNTIYFGEGSWLTVV.

This clonotype was seen repeatedly, ten times or more. J is TRBJ2-3 and V is TRBV7-8; a weak D match, TRBD2 (5 bases). Germline V gene data show CDR1 as SGHVS and CDR2 as FQNEAQ. The CDR3 is 13 amino acids. V lost 7 bases and J 2 bases, leaving 10 bases between the germline ends. The CDR3 DNA reads as TGTGCCAGCATCCCCCGGGACACAGATACGCAGTATTTT. Translation gives CASIPRDTDTQYF.

The rearrangement links TRBV12-3 or TRBV12-4 to TRBJ2-2, with TRBD2 matching over 13 bases. The V and J ends lost 5 bases and 2 bases, in that order; junction bases with no gene match: 2. This CDR3 comprises 16 residues. The CDR3 is CASSGTSGVNTGELFF. The CDR3 coding sequence is TGTGCCAGCAGTGGGACTAGCGGGGTAAACACCGGGGAGCTGTTTTTT.

This chain links TRBV14 with TRBJ2-3; tentatively, D is TRBD2 (5 bases). Per germline, CDR1 SGHDN and CDR2 FVKESK. The CDR3 contains 15 residues. Deletions cut 1 base from V and 0 bases from J, with 8 bases between. The CDR3 here is CASSQVLASTDTQYF. The DNA for the CDR3 is TGTGCCAGCAGCCAAGTGCTAGCAAGCACAGATACGCAGTATTTT.